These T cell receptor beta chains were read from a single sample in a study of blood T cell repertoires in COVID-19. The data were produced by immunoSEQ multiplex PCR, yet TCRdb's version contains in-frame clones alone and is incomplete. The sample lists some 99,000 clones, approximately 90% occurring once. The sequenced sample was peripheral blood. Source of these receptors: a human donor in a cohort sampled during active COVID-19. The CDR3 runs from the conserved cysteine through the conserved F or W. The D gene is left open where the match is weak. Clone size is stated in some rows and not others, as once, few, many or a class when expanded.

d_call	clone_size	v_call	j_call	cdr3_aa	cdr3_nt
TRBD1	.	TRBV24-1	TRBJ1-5	CATSDPTGGINQPQHF	TGTGCCACCAGTGACCCTACAGGGGGGATAAATCAGCCCCAGCATTTT
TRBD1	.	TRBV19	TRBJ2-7	CASSLGTGTAVEQYF	TGTGCCAGTAGTCTCGGGACAGGGACGGCGGTCGAGCAGTACTTC
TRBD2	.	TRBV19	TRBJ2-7	CASSPGLAGQTYEQYF	TGTGCCAGTAGCCCGGGACTAGCGGGTCAAACCTACGAGCAGTACTTC
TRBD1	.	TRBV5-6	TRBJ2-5	CASRWTGVQETQYF	TGTGCCAGCAGATGGACAGGGGTTCAAGAGACCCAGTACTTC
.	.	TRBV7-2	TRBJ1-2	CASSLVAGLGGYTF	TGTGCCAGCAGCTTAGTAGCGGGGTTAGGGGGCTACACCTTC
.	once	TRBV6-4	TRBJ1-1	CASSVEENTEAFF	TGTGCCAGCAGTGTCGAGGAAAACACTGAAGCTTTCTTT
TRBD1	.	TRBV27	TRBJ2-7	CASSLLSRGLNEQYF	TGTGCCAGCAGTTTATTGTCCAGGGGGCTGAATGAGCAGTACTTC
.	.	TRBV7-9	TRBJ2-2	CASSLGGGTGELFF	TGTGCCAGCAGCTTAGGGGGCGGCACCGGGGAGCTGTTTTTT
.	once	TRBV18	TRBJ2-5	CASLPPNFPGTPYF	TGTGCCAGCTTACCACCTAACTTTCCGGGGACACCCTACTTC
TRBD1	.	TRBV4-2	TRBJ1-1	CASSRRTDRGTEAFF	TGTGCCAGCAGCCGGAGAACTGACAGGGGGACTGAAGCTTTCTTT
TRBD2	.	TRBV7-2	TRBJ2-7	CASSRTSGGVPSYEQYF	TGTGCCAGCAGCCGGACTAGCGGGGGTGTACCCTCCTACGAGCAGTACTTC
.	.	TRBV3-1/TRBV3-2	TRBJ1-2	CASSLLRDTFF	TGTGCCAGCAGCCTTTTACGGGACACCTTCTTC
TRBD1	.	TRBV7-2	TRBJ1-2	CASSWTGVNYGYTF	TGTGCCAGCAGCTGGACAGGGGTCAACTATGGCTACACCTTC
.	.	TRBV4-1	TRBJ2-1	CASSQDPLGVSSYNEQFF	TGCGCCAGCAGCCAAGATCCTTTGGGAGTTTCCTCCTACAATGAGCAGTTCTTC
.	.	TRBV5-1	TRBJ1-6	CASSFLAGGVRDSPLHF	TGCGCCAGCAGCTTTCTCGCGGGGGGTGTACGGGATTCACCCCTCCACTTT
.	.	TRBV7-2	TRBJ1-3	CASRQSSGNTIYF	TGTGCCAGCAGACAGAGCTCTGGAAACACCATATATTTT
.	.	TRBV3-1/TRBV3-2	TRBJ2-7	CASSQVLREEQYF	TGTGCCAGCAGCCAAGTTCTGCGAGAGGAGCAGTACTTC
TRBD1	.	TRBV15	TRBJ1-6	CATSPRTGSWSPLHF	TGTGCCACCAGCCCACGGACAGGGAGCTGGTCACCCCTCCACTTT
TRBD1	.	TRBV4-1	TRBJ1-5	CATSRLGQENQPQHF	TGCGCCACCAGCCGACTGGGACAGGAAAATCAGCCCCAGCATTTT
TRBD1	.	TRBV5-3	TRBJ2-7	CARSLEFKRDRVHEQYF	TGTGCCAGAAGCCTTGAATTCAAGCGGGACAGGGTCCACGAGCAGTACTTC
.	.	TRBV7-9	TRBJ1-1	CASSLVGGNTEAFF	TGTGCCAGCAGCTTAGTGGGGGGTAACACTGAAGCTTTCTTT
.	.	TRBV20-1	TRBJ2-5	CSARREAIHF	TGCAGTGCTAGGCGGGAAGCCATACACTTC
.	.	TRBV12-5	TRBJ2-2	CASGLQGNTGELFF	TGTGCTAGTGGTTTACAGGGGAACACCGGGGAGCTGTTTTTT
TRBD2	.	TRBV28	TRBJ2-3	CASTRTSGRASDTQYF	TGTGCCAGCACCAGGACTAGCGGGAGGGCAAGCGATACGCAGTATTTT
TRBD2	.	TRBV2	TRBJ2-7	CASRVLAGFYEQYF	TGTGCCAGCAGGGTACTAGCGGGCTTCTACGAGCAGTACTTC
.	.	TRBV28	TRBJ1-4	CASSFIDATNEKLFF	TGTGCCAGCAGTTTCATAGATGCAACTAATGAAAAACTGTTTTTT
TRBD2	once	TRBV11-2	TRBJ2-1	CASSLTRGASYNEQFF	TGTGCCAGCAGCTTAACGCGGGGGGCCTCCTACAATGAGCAGTTCTTC
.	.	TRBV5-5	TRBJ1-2	CASSFDRSNYGYTF	TGTGCCAGCAGCTTCGACAGGTCCAACTATGGCTACACCTTC
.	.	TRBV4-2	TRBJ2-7	CASSQDLSGYEQYF	TGTGCCAGCAGCCAAGATCTGTCCGGTTACGAGCAGTACTTC
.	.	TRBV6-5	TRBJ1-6	CASRAPGVESPLHF	TGTGCCAGCAGAGCTCCGGGAGTGGAATCACCCCTCCACTTT
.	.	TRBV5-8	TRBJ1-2	CASSLTSGGPSYGYTF	TGTGCCAGCAGCTTGACGTCGGGGGGTCCAAGCTATGGCTACACCTTC
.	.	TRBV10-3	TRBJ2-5	CAISDGGGETQYF	TGTGCCATCAGTGATGGGGGAGGAGAGACCCAGTACTTC
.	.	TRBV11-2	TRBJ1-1	CASSLGGGVLNTEAFF	TGTGCCAGCAGCTTGGGGGGGGGTGTACTGAACACTGAAGCTTTCTTT
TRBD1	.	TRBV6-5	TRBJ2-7	CASSYSGTGDEQYF	TGTGCCAGCAGTTACTCCGGGACAGGGGATGAGCAGTACTTC
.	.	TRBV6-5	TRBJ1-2	CASSSTGARPGGYTF	TGTGCCAGCAGTTCCACGGGTGCCCGCCCGGGTGGCTACACCTTC
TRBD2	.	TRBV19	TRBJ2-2	CASSPHPGLNTGELFF	TGTGCCAGTAGTCCTCACCCGGGACTAAACACCGGGGAGCTGTTTTTT
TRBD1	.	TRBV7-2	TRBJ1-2	CASSLDSGGFGYTF	TGTGCCAGCAGCTTAGATTCAGGGGGATTTGGCTACACCTTC
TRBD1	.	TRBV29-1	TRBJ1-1	CSVDGQGGGVNTEAFF	TGCAGCGTTGACGGACAGGGAGGGGGGGTGAACACTGAAGCTTTCTTT
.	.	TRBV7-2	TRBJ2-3	CASSPTSLDTQYF	TGTGCCAGCAGCCCGACTAGTCTAGATACGCAGTATTTT
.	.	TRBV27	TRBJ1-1	CASRRGPTRDTEAFF	TGTGCCAGCAGACGAGGGCCTACCCGGGACACTGAAGCTTTCTTT
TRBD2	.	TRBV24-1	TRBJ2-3	CATSDWPTSGGLSNTDTQYF	TGTGCCACCAGTGATTGGCCAACTAGCGGGGGGTTATCCAACACAGATACGCAGTATTTT
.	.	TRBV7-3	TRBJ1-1	CASSLLQGREAFF	TGTGCCAGCAGCTTATTACAAGGGAGGGAAGCTTTCTTT
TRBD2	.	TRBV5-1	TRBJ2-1	CASSLATSGGYNEQFF	TGCGCCAGCAGCTTGGCCACTAGCGGGGGCTACAATGAGCAGTTCTTC
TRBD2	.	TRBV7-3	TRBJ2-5	CASSQSGGRETQYF	TGTGCCAGCAGCCAGAGCGGGGGGCGAGAGACCCAGTACTTC
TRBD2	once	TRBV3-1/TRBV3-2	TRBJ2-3	CASSPRLAGATDTQYF	TGTGCCAGCAGCCCTCGACTAGCGGGGGCCACAGATACGCAGTATTTT
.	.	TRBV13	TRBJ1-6	CASARRRNSPLHF	TGTGCCAGCGCGAGGAGGAGGAATTCACCCCTCCACTTT
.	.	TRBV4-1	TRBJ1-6	CASSQSRPGGMGNSPLHF	TGCGCCAGCAGCCAATCAAGGCCGGGGGGCATGGGGAATTCACCCCTCCACTTT
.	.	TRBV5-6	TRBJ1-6	CASSSDIGYNSPLHF	TGTGCCAGCAGCAGTGACATCGGATATAATTCACCCCTCCACTTT
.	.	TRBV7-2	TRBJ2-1	CASSLAAAGFNEQFF	TGTGCCAGCAGCTTAGCCGCAGCGGGCTTCAATGAGCAGTTCTTC
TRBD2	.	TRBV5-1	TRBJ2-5	CASSLAGTSAETQYF	TGCGCCAGCAGCTTGGCCGGGACTAGCGCGGAGACCCAGTACTTC
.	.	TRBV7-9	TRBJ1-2	CASSSTRQALFLLNGYTF	TGTGCCAGCAGCTCAACTCGACAGGCCCTATTTCTTCTTAATGGCTACACCTTC
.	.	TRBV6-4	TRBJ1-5	CASSVPTVLPDQPQHF	TGTGCCAGCAGTGTCCCGACAGTTCTACCAGATCAGCCCCAGCATTTT
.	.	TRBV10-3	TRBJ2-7	CAISRLDDEQYF	TGTGCCATCAGTAGACTAGACGACGAGCAGTACTTC
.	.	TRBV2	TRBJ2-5	CASSVRQQETQYF	TGTGCCAGCAGTGTACGACAGCAAGAGACCCAGTACTTC
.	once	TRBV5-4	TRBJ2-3	CASSQEGTDTQYF	TGTGCCAGCAGCCAGGAAGGCACAGATACGCAGTATTTT
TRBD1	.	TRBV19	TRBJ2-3	CASGQVTDTQYF	TGTGCCAGCGGACAGGTCACAGATACGCAGTATTTT
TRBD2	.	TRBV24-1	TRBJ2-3	CATSDFGGSHTQYF	TGTGCCACCAGTGATTTCGGCGGGAGCCATACGCAGTATTTT